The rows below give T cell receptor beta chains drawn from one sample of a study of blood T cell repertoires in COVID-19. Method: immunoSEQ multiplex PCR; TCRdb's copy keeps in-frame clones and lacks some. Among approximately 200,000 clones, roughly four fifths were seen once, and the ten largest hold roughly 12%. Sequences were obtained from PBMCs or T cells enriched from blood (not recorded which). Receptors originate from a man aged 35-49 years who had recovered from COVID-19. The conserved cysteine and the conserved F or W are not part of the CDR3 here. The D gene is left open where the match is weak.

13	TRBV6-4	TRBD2	ASSELAGGGDTQY
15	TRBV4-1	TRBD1	ASSQTVTGAEDHEQY
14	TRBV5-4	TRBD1	ASSAPPGQDNEKLF
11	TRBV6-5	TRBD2	ASRGGTSGEQF
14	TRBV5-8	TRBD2	ASSPWGTGGGETQY
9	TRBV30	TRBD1	AWSLGTGLF
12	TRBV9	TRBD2	ASSVGRLQETQY
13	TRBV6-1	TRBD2	ASSERTSGINEQF
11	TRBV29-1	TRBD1	SVRDRPDTEAF
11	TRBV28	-	ASKLQNTGELF
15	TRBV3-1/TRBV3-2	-	ASSHPGWEGIGSPLH
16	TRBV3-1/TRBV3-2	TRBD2	ASSQGMLAGPNTGELF
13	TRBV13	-	ASSLVPLPSTEAF
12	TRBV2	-	ASSERGPNYGYT
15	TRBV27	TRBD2	ASSPLAGGPRGSEQF
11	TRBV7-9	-	ASSLNRDTEAF
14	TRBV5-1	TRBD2	ASTTLPLAGGDPAF
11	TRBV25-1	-	ASSETGFPEAF
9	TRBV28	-	ASSRGDEQF
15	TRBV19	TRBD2	ASRALLAGGPYNEQF
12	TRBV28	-	ASREQGRNEKLF
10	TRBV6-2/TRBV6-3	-	ASSDTRVVAF
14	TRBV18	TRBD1	ASSRGQGIFDTEAF
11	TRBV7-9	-	ASSPAPRDTQY
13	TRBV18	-	ASSPPANSGNTIY
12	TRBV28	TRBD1	ASRAGQVGEPQH
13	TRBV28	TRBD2	ASSSAGVIYNEQF
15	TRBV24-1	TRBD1	ATSPGINRGNGDEQF
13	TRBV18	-	ASSPRSALSYGYT
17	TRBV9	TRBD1	ASSSGPRDRGTGANVLT
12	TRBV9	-	ASSVANRNYGYT
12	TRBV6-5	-	ASSFRTGADTQY
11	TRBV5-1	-	ASSLAFNEKLF
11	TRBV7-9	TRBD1	ASSWEQGEPQH
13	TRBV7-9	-	ASSPWTILTDTQY
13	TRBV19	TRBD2	ASSWGLAGDAEQY
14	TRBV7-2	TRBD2	ASSFGLAGASYEQY
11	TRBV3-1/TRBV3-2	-	ASSRSFTGELF
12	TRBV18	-	ASSPPRARDTQY
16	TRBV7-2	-	ASSSTFLPGQPTGELF
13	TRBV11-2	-	ASSLRRLNTGELF
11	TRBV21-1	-	ASSGRDTRELF
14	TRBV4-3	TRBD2	ASSQGMGGPADTQY
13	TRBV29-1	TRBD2	SVATSGRSTDTQY
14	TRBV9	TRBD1	ASSVGGTGAHNEQF